The 22 T cell receptor beta chains given below trace back to one sample, sequenced in a study of OX40 agonist ivuxolimab in advanced cancers. The method was immunoSEQ multiplex PCR; TCRdb's version includes in-frame clones alone and lacks a portion of them. The sample lists over 45,000 clones; approximately 88% were seen once. The sequences come from CD4+ or CD8+ T cells sorted from blood, collected in a trial of the OX40 agonist ivuxolimab. The receptors derive from an adult with an advanced solid tumor such as melanoma, head and neck, liver or kidney cancer.

This clone appeared once. This chain uses TRBV12-5 with TRBJ2-1, with 8 bases aligning to TRBD2. The V gene's germline CDR1 is LGHNT and CDR2 FRNRAP. This CDR3 contains 15 residues. V lost 3 bases to trimming and J lost 4 bases; unmatched junction nucleotides: 5. DNA for the CDR3: TGTGCTAGTGGTTTAGGTAGCGGGGCTTACAATGAGCAGTTCTTC. Translated, it gives CASGLGSGAYNEQFF.

V usage is TRBV7-9 and J usage is TRBJ1-1; D is ambiguous. The germline gives CDR1 SEHNR, CDR2 FQNEAQ (reference sequence). The germline V and J ends were trimmed by 0 bases and 1 base, with 6 bases remaining between them. The CDR3 covers 14 residues. The CDR3 here is CASSLAGTNTEAFF. The CDR3 bases are TGTGCCAGCAGCTTAGCAGGAACGAACACTGAAGCTTTCTTT.

V is TRBV15 and J is TRBJ2-7; perhaps TRBD1 as D (6 bases). The CDR3 has 13 amino acids. Germline V gene lookup returns CDR1 LNHNV and CDR2 YYDKDF (reference sequence). Trimming stripped 5 bases from V and 6 bases from J, with 14 bases between. CDR3 nucleotides: TGTGCCACCAGCTTCTACAGGGAAGGCGAGCAGTACTTC. Its protein is CATSFYREGEQYF.

V usage is TRBV28 and J usage is TRBJ2-3, with 9 bases lining up with TRBD1. V was clipped by 3 bases and J by 5 bases; unmatched bases: 12. CDR3 length equals 17 residues. Per germline, CDR1 MDHEN and CDR2 SYDVKM. Here the CDR3 reads CASSFPNRGPFGDTQYF. Written as DNA, the CDR3 is TGTGCCAGCAGTTTTCCCAACAGGGGGCCCTTTGGAGATACGCAGTATTTT. Supplemented by reference TRBV28 and TRBJ2-3, the full variable domain reads DVKVTQSSRYLVKRTGEKVFLECVQDMDHENMFWYRQDPGLGLRLIYFSYDVKMKEKGDIPEGYSVSREKKERFSLILESASTNQTSMYLCASSFPNRGPFGDTQYFGPGTRLTVL.

This clone has more than one count but fewer than ten. The DNA of the CDR3 is TGTGCCAGTAGTCCCAGGGGAGACTATGGCTACACCTTC. Encoded protein: CASSPRGDYGYTF. The chain combines TRBV19 with TRBJ1-2, with D perhaps TRBD1 (6 bases). Germline-derived CDR1 and CDR2 are LNHDA and SQIVND (reference sequence). Trimming pared 5 bases from V and 3 bases from J, leaving 10 bases between. The CDR3 consists of 13 residues. Based on the CDR3 plus reference TRBV19 and TRBJ1-2, the full variable domain is DGGITQSPKYLFRKEGQNVTLSCEQNLNHDAMYWYRQDPGQGLRLIYYSQIVNDFQKGDIAEGYSVSREKKESFPLTVTSAQKNPTAFYLCASSPRGDYGYTFGSGTRLTVV.

The chain is built from TRBV6-1 and TRBJ1-2, with 7 bases matching TRBD1. This CDR3 is 13 amino acids long. The V segment lost 4 bases and the J segment 11 bases; nucleotides outside the gene matches: 10. The germline V gene has CDR1 MNHNS and CDR2 SASEGT. The CDR3 protein is CASSATPTGLYTF. The CDR3 nucleotides are TGTGCCAGCAGTGCCACCCCGACAGGGCTATACACCTTC.

The gene calls are TRBV4-2 and TRBJ1-5, with D perhaps TRBD1 (5 bases). The CDR3 extends over 15 amino acids. Trimming took off 0 bases at V and 5 bases at J, with 11 bases between the two ends. Germline V gene data show CDR1 as LGHNA and CDR2 as YNFKEQ. CDR3 bases: TGTGCCAGCAGCCAAGATTACAGGAATTATCAGCCCCAGCATTTT. Amino acid sequence: CASSQDYRNYQPQHF.

V and J are TRBV4-3 and TRBJ2-7; 10 bases map to TRBD2. This CDR3 comprises 15 residues. Germline V CDR1 and CDR2: LGHNA, YSLEER. Trimming at V came to 0 bases and at J to 6 bases, leaving 5 bases not matched to a gene. Written as DNA, the CDR3 is TGCGCCAGCAGCCAAGACGCTAGCGGGAGTGGCGAGCAGTACTTC. Translation gives CASSQDASGSGEQYF.

The chain combines TRBV19 with TRBJ1-2; 9 nucleotides agree with TRBD1. CDR1 LNHDA and CDR2 SQIVND come from the germline V gene (reference sequence). V dropped 5 bases and J dropped 8; count of bases not matched to a gene: 9. The CDR3 has 14 residues. The CDR3 sequence: CASSSRTGDFGYTF. DNA for the CDR3: TGTGCCAGTAGTTCCAGGACAGGGGATTTCGGCTACACCTTC.

The gene calls are TRBV10-3 and TRBJ2-7; D might be TRBD1 (6 bases). The CDR3 length is 13 residues. The V end was cut by 5 bases, the J end by 2 bases, with 10 bases between. Germline lookup yields CDR1 ENHRY and CDR2 SYGVKD. The CDR3, as DNA: TGTGCCATCAGTCACAGGGATCCCTACGAGCAGTACTTC. It encodes CAISHRDPYEQYF.

The rearrangement uses TRBV7-8 and TRBJ2-7, with 9 bases lining up with TRBD2. Germline V CDR1 and CDR2: SGHVS, FQNEAQ. The CDR3 extends over 18 amino acids. With V trimmed by 5 bases and J by 3 bases, 17 bases remained unmatched. In DNA form, the CDR3 reads TGTGCCAGCAGCCCGCACATCACGGCGGGAGGGCCGGGCTACGAGCAGTACTTC. Residues: CASSPHITAGGPGYEQYF.

This clone appeared a single time. V usage is TRBV28 and J usage is TRBJ1-5, with TRBD1 identical over 10 bases. CDR1 is MDHEN, CDR2 SYDVKM, per germline. This CDR3 has 15 residues. The J segment lost 5 bases and the V segment lost 5 bases, leaving 6 bases of the junction unmatched. Written as DNA, the CDR3 is TGTGCCAGCAGTCGACAGGGGGCCGGTTATCAGCCCCAGCATTTT. Protein sequence: CASSRQGAGYQPQHF.

The rearrangement links TRBV9 to TRBJ2-2, with D possibly TRBD1 on 5 matching bases. CDR3 length: 15 amino acids. Germline values: CDR1 SGDLS, CDR2 YYNGEE. The V and J ends lost 4 bases and 5 bases respectively, with 15 bases between them. Here the CDR3 reads CASSSLTDPTGELFF. The CDR3, as DNA: TGTGCCAGCAGCTCCCTGACAGACCCGACCGGGGAGCTGTTTTTT.

V gene TRBV25-1 combines with J gene TRBJ2-5; TRBD1 matches at 7 bases. Germline assignment: CDR1 MGHDK and CDR2 SYGVNS. Unmatched junction bases numbered 8, after V lost 3 bases and J lost 4 bases. This CDR3 contains 15 residues. The CDR3 protein is CASSDSGTELETQYF. The DNA for the CDR3 is TGTGCCAGCAGTGATTCTGGGACAGAATTAGAGACCCAGTACTTC.

V is TRBV27 and J is TRBJ1-1; D not certain. This CDR3 is 13 amino acids long. Trimming removed 2 bases from V and 1 base from J, with 5 bases in between. Germline V gene lookup returns CDR1 MNHEY and CDR2 SMNVEV (reference sequence). The CDR3 bases are TGTGCCAGCAGTTTAGTTGCGAACACTGAAGCTTTCTTT. Its protein is CASSLVANTEAFF.

The rearrangement links TRBV28 to TRBJ1-1, with D possibly TRBD1 on 6 matching bases. The CDR3 consists of 13 residues. With 5 bases removed from V and 4 bases from J, the gap between germline ends came to 11 bases. CDR1 and CDR2 from the germline V gene are MDHEN and SYDVKM. The CDR3 region is CASSPGQLTEAFF. In DNA form, the CDR3 reads TGTGCCAGCAGTCCTGGACAGCTCACTGAAGCTTTCTTT. The variable domain in full, completed from reference TRBV28 and TRBJ1-1, reads DVKVTQSSRYLVKRTGEKVFLECVQDMDHENMFWYRQDPGLGLRLIYFSYDVKMKEKGDIPEGYSVSREKKERFSLILESASTNQTSMYLCASSPGQLTEAFFGQGTRLTVV.

The gene calls are TRBV19 and TRBJ2-7; D is perhaps TRBD1 (5 bases). Germline V gene data show CDR1 as LNHDA and CDR2 as SQIVND (reference sequence). The CDR3 runs 12 residues. V was shortened by 8 bases and J by 1 base, with 9 bases between the two germline ends. The CDR3 DNA is TGTGCCAGTGGTAGGGGATCCTACGAGCAGTACTTC. Protein sequence: CASGRGSYEQYF.

CDR3 sequence (DNA): TGTGCCAGCAGCTTCCCCGACAGTCGAGTATTTGGCTACACCTTC. Protein sequence: CASSFPDSRVFGYTF. The chain employs TRBV5-6 and TRBJ1-2; perhaps TRBD1 as D (5 bases). The CDR3 contains 15 residues. V gave up 2 bases and J gave up 7 bases, with 18 bases separating them. The V gene's germline CDR1 is SGHDT and CDR2 YYEEEE.

This clone was detected only once. V gene TRBV30 combines with J gene TRBJ2-1; D unresolved. Germline CDR1 GTSNPN, CDR2 SVGIG (reference sequence). There are 11 residues in the CDR3. With 5 bases removed from V and 4 bases from J, the gap between germline ends came to 6 bases. DNA for the CDR3: TGTGCCTGGGTTACTTACAATGAGCAGTTCTTC. Protein: CAWVTYNEQFF.

The chain links TRBV9 to TRBJ1-1; TRBD1 aligns across 8 bases. The germline V gene encodes CDR1 SGDLS and CDR2 YYNGEE. This CDR3 region has 18 residues. The junction had 15 bases not matched to a gene; V was cut back by 0 bases and J by 5 bases. CDR3 sequence (DNA): TGTGCCAGCAGCGTAGGACTCAGGGGGCGCCGAGAGAGGACTGAAGCTTTCTTT. This codes for CASSVGLRGRRERTEAFF.

The rearrangement joins TRBV6-4 to TRBJ1-2; no clear D. V was trimmed by 8 bases and J by 8 bases, leaving 27 bases between them. Germline CDR1 and CDR2: MRHNA and SNTAGT. The CDR3 extends over 16 amino acids. The CDR3 bases are TGTGCCAGCGGGGAGGGAGGAACAGATAGGGAAGGAGGCTACACCTTC. Translated: CASGEGGTDREGGYTF.

This chain links TRBV5-1 with TRBJ2-1; D may be TRBD1 (6 bases). CDR3 size: 16 residues. V lost 0 bases and J 5 bases, leaving 15 bases between the germline ends. Germline V lookup: CDR1 SGHRS, CDR2 YFSETQ. In nucleotides, the CDR3 is TGCGCCAGCAGCTTGGGGGCAGGGGCAGGGGACAATGAGCAGTTCTTC. Translated, it gives CASSLGAGAGDNEQFF.